A single T cell receptor (beta chain) is shown here with its context. Its antigen is currently unknown. This sample was taken from a study of OX40 agonist ivuxolimab in advanced cancers. Looking at the study overall: Cohort: around 83% men, mean age 60, aged roughly 23 to 90. The eligibility criteria allowed prior anti-PD-1, anti-PD-L1 or anti-CTLA-4 therapy, and under 50% had some.

Germline V lookup: CDR1 LNHNV, CDR2 YYDKDF (reference sequence). CDR3 length equals 14 residues. V lost 4 bases, J lost 2 bases, and 10 bases lay in between. General study results and limits: On average, a greater number of expanded clones characterised CD8+ T cells relative to CD4+. Clonal expansion in partial responders at 0.1-3.0 mg/kg ranked among the lowest.

The assay was immunoSEQ multiplex PCR, and TCRdb's table has in-frame clones only and misses some. Of around 38,000 clones listed, around 82% were seen once; the top ten hold roughly 8%. The chain couples TRBV15 to TRBJ2-3, with D unresolved. The TCR sequence derives from an adult with an advanced solid tumor such as melanoma, head and neck, liver or kidney cancer. The sample here was CD4+ or CD8+ T cells sorted from blood, taken in a trial of the OX40 agonist ivuxolimab. CDR3 region: CATSILGTTDTQYF. CDR3 nucleotide sequence: TGTGCCACCAGCATCCTAGGTACCACAGATACGCAGTATTTT.